Presented here are 23 T cell receptor beta chains from one specimen sequenced in a study of shared clonotypes between healthy human individuals. Generated by immunoSEQ multiplex PCR, the TCRdb table keeps only in-frame clones and is missing some. This sample has some 500,000 clones, with 96% found just once. The specimen was naive CD4+ T cells sorted from blood. Subset meaning: CD45RA+ positively selected. These receptor sequences come from a woman aged 25 to 39 in good health.

This clone came up once. V gene TRBV15 combines with J gene TRBJ2-3, with TRBD1 as a possible D gene (5 bases). The CDR3 has 14 residues. Trimming took 7 bases from V and 1 from J, leaving 12 bases between them. Germline V gives CDR1 LNHNV, CDR2 YYDKDF (reference sequence). CDR3 coding DNA: TGTGCCACCACTACCAGACAGCGCACAGATACGCAGTATTTT. Its translation: CATTTRQRTDTQYF.

The chain uses TRBV19 and TRBJ2-3, with D possibly being TRBD2 (5 bases). CDR3 length: 14 residues. The germline CDR1 and CDR2 sequences are LNHDA and SQIVND (reference sequence). V lost 8 bases to trimming and J lost 2 bases, with 14 bases between them. CDR3 loop: CASYTTTITDTQYF. The CDR3 nucleotides read TGTGCCAGTTATACAACGACTATCACAGATACGCAGTATTTT.

The chain carries TRBV27 and TRBJ2-1; D is perhaps TRBD2 (5 bases). Germline-derived CDR1 and CDR2 are MNHEY and SMNVEV (reference sequence). This CDR3 has 12 residues. Deletions cut 7 bases from V and 9 bases from J, with 13 bases between. The CDR3, as DNA: TGTGCCAGCAATTCCGGAGGAGGTGAGCAGTTCTTC. This gives the protein CASNSGGGEQFF.

This clone was counted only a few times. The chain carries TRBV28 and TRBJ1-5; D remains unclear. Germline lookup yields CDR1 MDHEN and CDR2 SYDVKM. Deletions cut 6 bases from V and 6 bases from J, with 18 bases between. The length of the CDR3 is 15 residues. CDR3 bases: TGTGCCAGCAGAACCGCCGACAAGGCTCTTCAGCCCCAGCATTTT. Translated: CASRTADKALQPQHF.

The V gene is TRBV19, the J gene TRBJ1-1, with a possible D match to TRBD1 (5 bases). Germline values: CDR1 LNHDA, CDR2 SQIVND (reference sequence). Trimming cost V 8 bases and J 2 bases, with 12 bases left between them. CDR3 length equals 13 residues. The CDR3 protein is CASRSRANTEAFF. As DNA, the CDR3 is TGTGCCAGTCGATCCAGGGCTAACACTGAAGCTTTCTTT.

The V gene is TRBV28, the J gene TRBJ2-5; D is tentatively TRBD1 or TRBD2 (5 bases each). Trimming removed 5 bases from V and 4 bases from J, with 14 bases in between. CDR1 is MDHEN and CDR2 is SYDVKM in the germline V gene. This CDR3 spans 14 amino acids. In nucleotides, the CDR3 is TGTGCCAGCAGTGACCCCGGTGGGGGAGAGACCCAGTACTTC. Its translation: CASSDPGGGETQYF.

This chain uses TRBV20-1 with TRBJ1-1, with a possible D match to TRBD1 (5 bases). CDR3 length: 11 amino acids. Germline assignment: CDR1 DFQATT and CDR2 SNEGSKA (reference sequence). Trimming stripped 2 bases from V and 11 bases from J, with 12 bases between. The CDR3 loop reads CSARKGRDAFF. CDR3 nucleotide sequence: TGCAGTGCTAGAAAGGGAAGGGACGCTTTCTTT.

This clone was recorded only once. At the DNA level, this CDR3 is encoded by other sequences in the same sample as well. The V call is TRBV11-1, the J call TRBJ2-5; D is unresolved. The V end was cut by 3 bases, the J end by 5 bases, with 4 bases between. CDR1 is SGHAT and CDR2 is FQDESV in the germline V gene (reference sequence). This CDR3 contains 11 residues. DNA for the CDR3: TGTGCCAGCAGCTTGGGGGAGACCCAGTACTTC. Its translation is CASSLGETQYF.

This clone was observed once. This CDR3 is also generated by other DNA sequences in the sample. The chain recombines TRBV7-8 with TRBJ2-7; the D is unclear. V gave up 1 base and J gave up 0 bases, with 7 bases separating them. The CDR3 consists of 14 residues. From germline, CDR1 is SGHVS and CDR2 FQNEAQ. The CDR3 here is CASSLEETSYEQYF. The CDR3 DNA reads as TGTGCCAGCAGCTTAGAGGAGACCTCCTACGAGCAGTACTTC.

V gene TRBV5-1 combines with J gene TRBJ2-1, with D possibly being TRBD2 (6 bases). The length of the CDR3 is 17 residues. Germline assignment: CDR1 SGHRS and CDR2 YFSETQ. Between the trimmed V and J ends, which lost 0 bases and 4 bases, there was a span of 17 bases. In DNA form, the CDR3 reads TGCGCCAGCAGCTTGGAGGTTGGGACTCAGCGATACAATGAGCAGTTCTTC. This translates into CASSLEVGTQRYNEQFF.

The V and J genes are TRBV6-1 and TRBJ2-7; D possibly uses TRBD1 or TRBD2 (6 bases each). The CDR3 covers 14 residues. CDR1 is MNHNS and CDR2 is SASEGT in the germline V gene. Trimming left V 6 bases short and J 4 bases short, with 16 bases between. CDR3 in amino acids: CASSSDGGTYEQYF. The CDR3 DNA reads TGTGCCAGCAGCTCCGATGGAGGGACATACGAGCAGTACTTC.

V and J are TRBV6-1 and TRBJ2-7; 7 bases are shared with TRBD2. The length of the CDR3 is 16 residues. CDR1 and CDR2 from the germline V gene are MNHNS and SASEGT. The V and J ends lost 3 bases and 0 bases, in that order; junction bases with no gene match: 8. Here the CDR3 DNA reads TGTGCCAGCAGTGATCTTTATCGCGGGAGCTCCTACGAGCAGTACTTC. It translates to CASSDLYRGSSYEQYF.

The chain employs TRBV7-2 and TRBJ2-5; D unresolved. Trimming cost V 5 bases and J 1 base, with 11 bases left between them. CDR3 length: 14 amino acids. From germline, CDR1 is SGHTA and CDR2 FQGNSA. CDR3: CASSQGAAQETQYF. In DNA, the CDR3 is TGTGCCAGCAGCCAAGGAGCAGCCCAAGAGACCCAGTACTTC. The full variable domain, with the rest looked up from reference TRBV7-2 and TRBJ2-5, is GAGVSQSPSNKVTEKGKDVELRCDPISGHTALYWYRQSLGQGLEFLIYFQGNSAPDKSGLPSDRFSAERTGGSVSTLTIQRTQQEDSAVYLCASSQGAAQETQYFGPGTRLLVL.

For this clone: Distinct nucleotide sequences in the sample also encode this CDR3. This chain links TRBV5-6 with TRBJ1-2, with 8 bases fitting TRBD1. With V trimmed by 5 bases and J by 4 bases, 7 bases remained unmatched. Germline V gene data show CDR1 as SGHDT and CDR2 as YYEEEE. The CDR3 is made up of 14 amino acids. CDR3 protein: CASSRTGGGYGYTF. CDR3 coding DNA: TGTGCCAGCAGTCGAACAGGGGGTGGCTATGGCTACACCTTC.

The chain links TRBV28 to TRBJ1-2; tentative D call: TRBD1 (5 bases). Germline V gene sequence: CDR1 MDHEN, CDR2 SYDVKM. The CDR3 is 13 residues long. Trimming shortened V by 6 bases and J by 4 bases, and 12 bases separated the two germline ends. The CDR3 sequence: CASRGGVGYGYTF. The CDR3 coding sequence is TGTGCCAGCAGGGGAGGGGTAGGCTATGGCTACACCTTC.

CDR3 protein: CASSLMSEVIDEQYF. Here the CDR3 DNA reads TGCGCCAGCAGCTTAATGTCGGAGGTGATTGATGAGCAGTACTTC. The chain recombines TRBV5-1 with TRBJ2-7, with a possible D match to TRBD2 (5 bases). The germline V gene encodes CDR1 SGHRS and CDR2 YFSETQ. V was clipped by 2 bases and J by 7 bases, with 19 bases between them. The CDR3 consists of 15 residues.

In the case of this clone: Relative to the germline gene, one junction end is altered; a read error may explain this. V and J are TRBV15 and TRBJ2-1; D not certain. The V gene's germline CDR1 is LNHNV and CDR2 YYDKDF (reference sequence). The CDR3 is 10 residues long. CDR3 sequence: CATNWSAALF. The CDR3 DNA follows: TGTGCCACCAACTGGTCGGCCGCCCTCTTC.

This chain uses TRBV7-6 with TRBJ2-1, with a tentative D call TRBD2 (6 bases). Germline CDR1 and CDR2: SGHVS and FNYEAQ. Trimming left V 2 bases short and J 4 bases short, with 15 bases between. CDR3 length: 16 residues. The CDR3 sequence: CASSLSGASVYNEQFF. The CDR3 DNA reads TGTGCCAGCAGCTTATCGGGAGCTAGCGTGTACAATGAGCAGTTCTTC.

Only one count was recorded for this clone. The chain joins TRBV11-2 to TRBJ2-7; D uncertain. This CDR3 is 14 amino acids long. Trimming removed 5 bases at V and 4 bases at J, with 15 bases between. Looked up from germline, CDR1 is SGHAT and CDR2 is FQNNGV. CDR3 loop: CASSLGLLRYEQYF. In nucleotides, the CDR3 is TGTGCCAGCAGCCTTGGGCTTCTTAGGTACGAGCAGTACTTC.

The chain links TRBV13 to TRBJ2-7; TRBD2 matches at 7 bases. The CDR3 contains 14 residues. With V trimmed by 4 bases and J by 3 bases, 6 bases remained unmatched. The germline gives CDR1 PRHDT, CDR2 FYEKMQ (reference sequence). The CDR3 bases are TGTGCCAGCAGCTCCTCAGGCGGGAGCTACGAGCAGTACTTC. As protein: CASSSSGGSYEQYF.

V and J are TRBV7-2 and TRBJ2-7; 10 bases fit TRBD2. The CDR3 is made up of 15 amino acids. CDR1 and CDR2 from the germline V gene are SGHTA and FQGNSA. Trimming took 5 bases from V and 0 from J; bases not matched to a gene: 4. The CDR3 loop is CASSQAGGSSYEQYF. The CDR3 region has the DNA TGTGCCAGCAGCCAAGCGGGAGGGAGCTCCTACGAGCAGTACTTC.

The chain employs TRBV25-1 and TRBJ2-5; D not certain. The J call is in doubt because the DNA end fits TRBJ2-7 better. Germline-derived CDR1 and CDR2 are MGHDK and SYGVNS. The CDR3 runs to 12 residues. The DNA for the CDR3 is TGTGCCAGCAGTGAACAGGACTACGAGCAGTACTTC. It specifies CASSEQDYEQYF.

This clone was counted between two and nine times. The V gene is TRBV6-4, the J gene TRBJ2-2; 8 positions match TRBD1. This CDR3 is 14 amino acids long. The germline V gene encodes CDR1 MRHNA and CDR2 SNTAGT. Trimming took 2 bases from V and 6 from J; bases not matched to a gene: 2. The CDR3 loop reads CASSDETGAGELFF. The CDR3 DNA reads as TGTGCCAGCAGTGACGAGACAGGGGCCGGGGAGCTGTTTTTT.